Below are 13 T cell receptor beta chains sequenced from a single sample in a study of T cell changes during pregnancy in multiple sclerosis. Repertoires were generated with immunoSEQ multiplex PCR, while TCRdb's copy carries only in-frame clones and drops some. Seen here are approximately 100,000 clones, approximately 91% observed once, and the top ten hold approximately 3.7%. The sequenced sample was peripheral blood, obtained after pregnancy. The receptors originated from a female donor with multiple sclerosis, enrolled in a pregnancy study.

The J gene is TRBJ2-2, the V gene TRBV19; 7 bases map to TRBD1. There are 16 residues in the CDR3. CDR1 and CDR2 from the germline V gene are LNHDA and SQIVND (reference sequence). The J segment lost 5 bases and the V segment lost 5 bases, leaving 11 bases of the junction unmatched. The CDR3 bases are TGTGCCAGTAGTTCCGCCCCTCCGGGACAGACCGGGGAGCTGTTTTTT. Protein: CASSSAPPGQTGELFF.

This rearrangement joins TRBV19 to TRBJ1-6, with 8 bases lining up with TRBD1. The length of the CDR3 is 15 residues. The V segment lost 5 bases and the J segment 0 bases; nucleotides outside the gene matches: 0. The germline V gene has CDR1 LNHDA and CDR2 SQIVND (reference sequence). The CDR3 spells CASSDRGSYNSPLHF. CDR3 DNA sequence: TGTGCCAGTAGTGACAGGGGCTCCTATAATTCACCCCTCCACTTT.

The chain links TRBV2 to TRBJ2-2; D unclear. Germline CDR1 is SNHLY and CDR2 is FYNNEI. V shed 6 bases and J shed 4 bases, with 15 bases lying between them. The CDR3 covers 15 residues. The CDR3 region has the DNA TGTGCCAGCAGGGGTGAGGCTTTCGGCACCGGGGAGCTGTTTTTT. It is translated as CASRGEAFGTGELFF.

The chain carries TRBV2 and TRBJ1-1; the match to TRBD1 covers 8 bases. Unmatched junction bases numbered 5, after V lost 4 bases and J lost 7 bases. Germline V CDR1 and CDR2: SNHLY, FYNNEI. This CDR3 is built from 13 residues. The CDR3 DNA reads TGTGCCAGCAGTGTTTTCGGGACAGGTGAAGCTTTCTTT. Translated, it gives CASSVFGTGEAFF.

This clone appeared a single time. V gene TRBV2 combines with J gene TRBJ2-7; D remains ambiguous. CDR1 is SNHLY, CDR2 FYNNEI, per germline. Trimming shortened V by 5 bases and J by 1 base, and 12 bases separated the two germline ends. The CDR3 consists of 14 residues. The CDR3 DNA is TGTGCCAGCAGTCTCGAGCAGGCGTCCTACGAGCAGTACTTC. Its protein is CASSLEQASYEQYF.

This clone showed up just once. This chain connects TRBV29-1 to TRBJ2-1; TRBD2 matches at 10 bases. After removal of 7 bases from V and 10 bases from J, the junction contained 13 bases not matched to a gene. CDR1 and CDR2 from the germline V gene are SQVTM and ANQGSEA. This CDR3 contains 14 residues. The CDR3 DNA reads TGCAGCGCTGTAGCGGGGGGACCTTCAGGGGAGCAGTTCTTC. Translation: CSAVAGGPSGEQFF.

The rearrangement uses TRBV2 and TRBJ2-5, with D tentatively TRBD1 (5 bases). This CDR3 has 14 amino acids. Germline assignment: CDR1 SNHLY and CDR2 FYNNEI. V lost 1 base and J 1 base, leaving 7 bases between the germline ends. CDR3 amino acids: CASSEERGQETQYF. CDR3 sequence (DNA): TGTGCCAGCAGTGAAGAAAGGGGCCAAGAGACCCAGTACTTC.

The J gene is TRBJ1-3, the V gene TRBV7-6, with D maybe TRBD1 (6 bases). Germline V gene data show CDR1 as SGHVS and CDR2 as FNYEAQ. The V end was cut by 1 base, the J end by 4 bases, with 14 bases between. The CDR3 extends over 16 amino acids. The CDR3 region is CASSLGAGVSGNTIYF. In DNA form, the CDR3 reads TGTGCCAGCAGCTTAGGGGCAGGGGTATCGGGAAACACCATATATTTT.

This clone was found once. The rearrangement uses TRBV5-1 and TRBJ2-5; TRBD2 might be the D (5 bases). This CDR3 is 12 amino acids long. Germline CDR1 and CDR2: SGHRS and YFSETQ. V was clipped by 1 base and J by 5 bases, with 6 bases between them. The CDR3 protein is CASSLSGETQYF. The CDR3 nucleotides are TGCGCCAGCAGCTTGTCGGGGGAGACCCAGTACTTC.

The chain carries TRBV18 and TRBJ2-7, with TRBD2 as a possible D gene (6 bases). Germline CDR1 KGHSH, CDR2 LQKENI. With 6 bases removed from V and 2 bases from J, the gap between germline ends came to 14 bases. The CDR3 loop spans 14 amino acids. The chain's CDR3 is CASSTTGLPYEQYF. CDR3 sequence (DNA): TGTGCCAGCTCGACCACGGGACTTCCCTACGAGCAGTACTTC.

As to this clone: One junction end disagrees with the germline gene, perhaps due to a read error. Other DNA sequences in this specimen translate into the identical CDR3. CDR3 protein: CASSLGRNTEAFF. The CDR3 coding sequence is TGTGCTAGCAGCTTAGGTCGGAACACTGAAGCTTTCTTT. The V gene is TRBV7-7, the J gene TRBJ1-1; the D is unclear. Germline V CDR1 and CDR2: SSHAT, FNYEAQ (reference sequence). CDR3 length: 13 residues. Supplemented by reference TRBV7-7 and TRBJ1-1, the full variable domain reads GAGVSQSPRYKVTKRGQDVTLRCDPISSHATLYWYQQALGQGPEFLTYFNYEAQPDKSGLPSDRFSAERPEGSISTLTIQRTEQRDSAMYRCASSLGRNTEAFFGQGTRLTVV.

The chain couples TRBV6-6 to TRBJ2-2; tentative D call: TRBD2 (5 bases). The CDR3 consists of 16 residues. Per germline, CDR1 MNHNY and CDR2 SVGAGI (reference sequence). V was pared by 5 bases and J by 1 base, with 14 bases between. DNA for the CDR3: TGTGCCAGCAGTAGGTTCGTGGGAGAGAACACCGGGGAGCTGTTTTTT. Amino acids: CASSRFVGENTGELFF.

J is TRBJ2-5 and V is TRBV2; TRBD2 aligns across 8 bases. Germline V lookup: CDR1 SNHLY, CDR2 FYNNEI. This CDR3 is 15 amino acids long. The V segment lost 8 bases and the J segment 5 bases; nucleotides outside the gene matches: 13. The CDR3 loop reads CASHERRGVGETQYF. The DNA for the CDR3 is TGTGCCAGCCACGAGCGGCGGGGGGTGGGCGAGACCCAGTACTTC.